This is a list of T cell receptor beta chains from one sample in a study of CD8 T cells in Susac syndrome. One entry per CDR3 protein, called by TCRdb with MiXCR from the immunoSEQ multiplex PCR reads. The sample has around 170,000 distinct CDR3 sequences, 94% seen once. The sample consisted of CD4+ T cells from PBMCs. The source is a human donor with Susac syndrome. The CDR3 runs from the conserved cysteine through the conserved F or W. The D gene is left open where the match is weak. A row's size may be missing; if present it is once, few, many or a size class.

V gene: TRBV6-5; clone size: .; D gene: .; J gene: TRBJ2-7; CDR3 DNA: TGTGCCAGCAGTTCAAATCGCGGGTACGAGCAGTACTTC; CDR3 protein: CASSSNRGYEQYF
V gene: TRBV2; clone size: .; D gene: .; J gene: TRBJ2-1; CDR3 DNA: TGTGCCAGCAGGCCTATCGACCGGGGGACGTACAATGAGCAGTTCTTC; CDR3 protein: CASRPIDRGTYNEQFF
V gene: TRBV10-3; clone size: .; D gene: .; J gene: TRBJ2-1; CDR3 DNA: TGTGCCATCAGTGAGTTACGTAATGAGCAGTTCTTC; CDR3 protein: CAISELRNEQFF
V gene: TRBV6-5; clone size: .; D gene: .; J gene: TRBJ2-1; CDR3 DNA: TGTGCCAGCAGTTACTCGGAGGTCCCCGTGTACAATGAGCAGTTCTTC; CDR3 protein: CASSYSEVPVYNEQFF
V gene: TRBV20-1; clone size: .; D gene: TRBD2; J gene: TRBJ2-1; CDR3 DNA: TGCAGTACGACTAGCGGGGGCCTCGGGAACAATGAGCAGTTCTTC; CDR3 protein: CSTTSGGLGNNEQFF
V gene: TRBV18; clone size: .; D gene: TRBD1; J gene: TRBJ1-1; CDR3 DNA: TGTGCCAGCTCACCACCAGTTGACAGGGGCAAGAACACTGAAGCTCTCTTT; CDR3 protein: CASSPPVDRGKNTEALF
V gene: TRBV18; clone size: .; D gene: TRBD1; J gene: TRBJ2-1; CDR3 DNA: TGTGCCAGCTCACCGAGACAGGGTACCACTGAGCAGTTCTTC; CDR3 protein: CASSPRQGTTEQFF
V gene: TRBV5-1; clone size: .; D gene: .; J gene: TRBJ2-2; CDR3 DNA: TGCGCCAGCAGCTTGGGGTTAGCCCCCGGGGAGCTGTTTTTT; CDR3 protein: CASSLGLAPGELFF
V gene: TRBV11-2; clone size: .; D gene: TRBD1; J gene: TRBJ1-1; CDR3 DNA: TGTGCCAGCAGCTTAAAGGACAGGGGAACTTTCTTT; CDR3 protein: CASSLKDRGTFF
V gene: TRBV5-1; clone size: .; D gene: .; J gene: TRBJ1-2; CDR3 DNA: TGCGCCAGCAGCTTAGGACAGTCAGCGAACTATGGCTACACCTTC; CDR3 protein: CASSLGQSANYGYTF
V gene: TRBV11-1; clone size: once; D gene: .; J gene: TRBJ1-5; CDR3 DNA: TGTGCCAGCAGCTTAATGGTTGGTCAGCCCCAGCATTTT; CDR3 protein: CASSLMVGQPQHF
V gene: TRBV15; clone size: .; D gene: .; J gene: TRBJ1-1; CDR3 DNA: TGTGCCACCAGCAGAGCTCCCCGGACTGGTGAAGCTTTCTTT; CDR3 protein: CATSRAPRTGEAFF
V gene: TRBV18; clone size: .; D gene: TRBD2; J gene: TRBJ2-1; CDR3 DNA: TGTGCCAGCTCACCCGCTAGCGGATCCTACAATGAGCAGTTCTTC; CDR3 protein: CASSPASGSYNEQFF
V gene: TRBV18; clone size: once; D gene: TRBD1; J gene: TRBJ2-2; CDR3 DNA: TGTGCCAGCTCGCGACAGGGTGCCGACACCGGGGAGCTGTTTTTT; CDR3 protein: CASSRQGADTGELFF
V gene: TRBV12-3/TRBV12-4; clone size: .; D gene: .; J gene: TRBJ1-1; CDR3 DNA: TGTGCCAGCAGTCCCCATGGGACTGAAGCTTTCTTT; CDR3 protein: CASSPHGTEAFF
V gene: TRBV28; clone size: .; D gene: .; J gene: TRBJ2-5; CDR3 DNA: TGTGCCAGCACCGTTGGGGAGACCCAGTACTTC; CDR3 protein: CASTVGETQYF
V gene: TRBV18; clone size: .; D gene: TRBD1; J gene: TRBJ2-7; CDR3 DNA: TGTGCCAGCTCACCGGGACAGGGAAACACCTACGAGCAGTACTTC; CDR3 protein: CASSPGQGNTYEQYF
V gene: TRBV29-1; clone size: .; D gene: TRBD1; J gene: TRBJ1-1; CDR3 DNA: TGCAGCGTTGAACAACAGGGGCGGGCTTTCTTT; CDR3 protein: CSVEQQGRAFF
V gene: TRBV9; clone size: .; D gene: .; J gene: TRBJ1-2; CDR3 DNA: TGTGCCAGCAGCGCCACAGGGCAGGCTAACTATGGCTACACCTTC; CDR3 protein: CASSATGQANYGYTF
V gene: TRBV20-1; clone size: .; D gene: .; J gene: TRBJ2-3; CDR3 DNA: TGCAGTGGGTCCAGGGGCGGCACAGATACGCAGTATTTT; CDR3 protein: CSGSRGGTDTQYF
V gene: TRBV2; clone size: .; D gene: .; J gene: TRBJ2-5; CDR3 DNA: TGTGCCAGCAGTGTAGGGGGTCAGACTAGGCGGGGGACCCAGTACTTC; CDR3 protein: CASSVGGQTRRGTQYF
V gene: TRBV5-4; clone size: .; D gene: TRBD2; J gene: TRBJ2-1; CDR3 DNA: TGTGCCAGCAGCCGGAATGGCCGGGACTATCCGGATGAGCAGTTCTTC; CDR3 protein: CASSRNGRDYPDEQFF
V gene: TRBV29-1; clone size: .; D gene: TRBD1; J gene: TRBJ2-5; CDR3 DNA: TGCAGCGTGAAGAAGGGGGCAGGCCTAGAGACCCAGTACTTC; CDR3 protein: CSVKKGAGLETQYF
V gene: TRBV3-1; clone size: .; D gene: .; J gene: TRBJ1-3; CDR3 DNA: TGTGCCAGCAGTCTTGGGAGTGGAAACACCATATATTTT; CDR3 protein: CASSLGSGNTIYF
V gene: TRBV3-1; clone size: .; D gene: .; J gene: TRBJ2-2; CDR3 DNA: TGTGCCAGCAGCTTACCCCCAGGGCAGGTCAACACCGGGGAGCTGTTTTTT; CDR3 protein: CASSLPPGQVNTGELFF
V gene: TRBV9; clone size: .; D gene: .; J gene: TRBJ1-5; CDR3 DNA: TGTGCCAGCAGCGTATCAGCAGGGGATCAGCCCCAGCATTTT; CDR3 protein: CASSVSAGDQPQHF
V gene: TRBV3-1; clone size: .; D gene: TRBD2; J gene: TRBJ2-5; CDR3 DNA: TGTGCCAGCAGCCACGGCGGGGGGGCCCAGACCCAGTACTTC; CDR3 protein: CASSHGGGAQTQYF
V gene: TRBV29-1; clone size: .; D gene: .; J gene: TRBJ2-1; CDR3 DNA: TGCAGCGTTGAAGATACCGGGGGCTCGATCAATGAGCAGTTCTTC; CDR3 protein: CSVEDTGGSINEQFF
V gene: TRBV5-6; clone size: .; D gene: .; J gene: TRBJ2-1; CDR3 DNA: TGTGCCACAGGGGGGAACTCCTACAATGAGCAGTTCTTC; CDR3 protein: CATGGNSYNEQFF